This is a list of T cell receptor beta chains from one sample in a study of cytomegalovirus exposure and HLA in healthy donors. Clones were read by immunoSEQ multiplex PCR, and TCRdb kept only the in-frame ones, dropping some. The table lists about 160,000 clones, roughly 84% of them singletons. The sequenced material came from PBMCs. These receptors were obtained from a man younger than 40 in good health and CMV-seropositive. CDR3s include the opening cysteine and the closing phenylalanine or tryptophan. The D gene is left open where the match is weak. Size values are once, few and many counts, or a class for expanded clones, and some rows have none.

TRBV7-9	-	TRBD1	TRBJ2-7	TGTGCCAGCAGCTTAGGTTTTGGGACAGGGGACCACGAGCAGTACTTC	CASSLGFGTGDHEQYF
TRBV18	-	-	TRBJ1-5	TGTGCCAGCTCAGGGGACTCCGAGCCCCAGCATTTT	CASSGDSEPQHF
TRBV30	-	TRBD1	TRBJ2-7	TGTGCCTGGGATACCGGGACAGAGTACTACGAGCAGTACTTC	CAWDTGTEYYEQYF
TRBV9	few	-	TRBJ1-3	TGTGCCAGCAGCGTAGAGGGGGCTGGAAACACCATATATTTT	CASSVEGAGNTIYF
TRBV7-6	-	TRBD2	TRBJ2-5	TGTGCCAGCAGCTCGACTCGGGGACTAGCGGAACAAGAGACCCAGTACTTC	CASSSTRGLAEQETQYF
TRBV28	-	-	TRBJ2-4	TGTGCCAGCAGTTTACGGGAAGCCAAAAACATTCAGTACTTC	CASSLREAKNIQYF
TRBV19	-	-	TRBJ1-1	TGTGCCTCCTGGTGGGGAGGAGCTTTCTTT	CASWWGGAFF
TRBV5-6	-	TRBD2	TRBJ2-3	TGTGCCAGCAGCTTTTCGACTAGCCGGGGCACAGATACGCAGTATTTT	CASSFSTSRGTDTQYF
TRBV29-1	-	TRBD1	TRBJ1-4	TGCAGCGTTGGATGGGGTCAGGGGGCAGGTGAAAAACTGTTTTTT	CSVGWGQGAGEKLFF
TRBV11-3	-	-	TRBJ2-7	TGTGCCAGCAGCTTAGGTCCTTCCAGGGAGCAGTACTTC	CASSLGPSREQYF
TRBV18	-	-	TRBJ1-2	TGTGCCAGCTCACCCGCCCAGGGCAGTAACTATGGCTACACCTTC	CASSPAQGSNYGYTF
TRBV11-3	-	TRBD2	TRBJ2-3	TGTGCCAGCAGCTCGTCTAGCGGGATGGGGACAGATACGCAGTATTTT	CASSSSSGMGTDTQYF
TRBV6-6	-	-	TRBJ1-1	TGTGCCAGCAGTTCTTCTGACAGGAAGGCTGAAGCTTTCTTT	CASSSSDRKAEAFF
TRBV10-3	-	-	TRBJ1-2	TGTGCCATCAGTGATAGGACAGCGATCTTAAACTATGGCTACACCTTC	CAISDRTAILNYGYTF
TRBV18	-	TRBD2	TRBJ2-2	TGTGCCAGCTCACCCCGGGTAGCGGGGAACACCGGGGAGCTGTTTTTT	CASSPRVAGNTGELFF
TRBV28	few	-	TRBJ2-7	TGTGCCAGCCTTCTGGACAGCACCTACGAGCAGTACTTC	CASLLDSTYEQYF
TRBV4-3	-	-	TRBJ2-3	TGCGCCAGCAGCCAAGATACGGAGCGCCTAAGCACAGATACGCAGTATTTT	CASSQDTERLSTDTQYF
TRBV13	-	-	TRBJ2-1	TGTGCCAGCAGCCACAGCTCCTACAATGAGCAGTTCTTC	CASSHSSYNEQFF
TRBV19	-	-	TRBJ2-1	TGTGCCAGTAGTATGACAGTTACTAACAATGAGCAGTTCTTC	CASSMTVTNNEQFF
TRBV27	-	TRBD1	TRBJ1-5	TGTGCCAGCACCACAGGGGTAGGTCAGCCCCAGCATTTT	CASTTGVGQPQHF
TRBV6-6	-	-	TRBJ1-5	TGTGCCAGCAGTTATCAACAGTACAATCAGCCCCAGCATTTT	CASSYQQYNQPQHF
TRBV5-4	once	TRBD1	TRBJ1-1	TGTGCCAGCAGCCGGACAGGGGCCCCGAGGGACACTGAAGCTTTCTTT	CASSRTGAPRDTEAFF
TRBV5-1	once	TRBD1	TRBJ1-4	TGCGCCAGCAGCTTACAGGGGGCGCAAGGAGAAAAACTGTTTTTT	CASSLQGAQGEKLFF
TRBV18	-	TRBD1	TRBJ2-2	TGTGCCAGCTCACCATTTACCTCGGGACAGGGGTCGACGGGGGAGCTGTTTTTT	CASSPFTSGQGSTGELFF
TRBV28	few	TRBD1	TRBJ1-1	TGTGCCAGCAGTTTCCGACAGGGGTACACTGAAGCTTTCTTT	CASSFRQGYTEAFF
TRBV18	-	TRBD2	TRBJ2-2	TGTGCCAGCTCACCACGTGCGGGGGGTAACACCGGGGAGCTGTTTTTT	CASSPRAGGNTGELFF
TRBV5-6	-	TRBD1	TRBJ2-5	TGTGCCAGCAGCTTTGGGACAGGGGAATTGGAGACCCAGTACTTC	CASSFGTGELETQYF
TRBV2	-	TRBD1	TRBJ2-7	TGTGCCAGCAGGACCGGGACAGGGGGGTACGAGCAGTACTTC	CASRTGTGGYEQYF
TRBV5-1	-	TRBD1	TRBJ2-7	TGCGCCAGCAGGGCGGTGCTGACAGGGGGCTACGAGCAGTACTTC	CASRAVLTGGYEQYF
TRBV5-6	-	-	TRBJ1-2	TGTGCCAGCAGCTTGAGGAGAGGCTATGGCTACACCTTC	CASSLRRGYGYTF
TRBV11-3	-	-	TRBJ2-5	TGTGCCAGCAGCAGAGGGAGTGGGGAGACCCAGTACTTC	CASSRGSGETQYF
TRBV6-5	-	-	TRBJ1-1	TGTGCCAGCAGTTATGGGGTTCTCTCAGGAGGAACTGAAGCTTTCTTT	CASSYGVLSGGTEAFF
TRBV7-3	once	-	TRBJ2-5	TGTGCCAGCAGCTTAACTGGGGGGGAGACCCAGTACTTC	CASSLTGGETQYF
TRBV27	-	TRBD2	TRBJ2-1	TGTGCCAGCAGTTTCCAGGGAGGGAATGAGCAGTTCTTC	CASSFQGGNEQFF
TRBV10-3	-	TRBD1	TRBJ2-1	TGTGCCATAAAAGGGGACAGTCGGGACAATGAGCAGTTCTTC	CAIKGDSRDNEQFF
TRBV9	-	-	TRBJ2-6	TGTGCCAGCAGCCCAGGTGTGGTAGGGAGACACTCTGGGGCCAACGTCCTGACTTTC	CASSPGVVGRHSGANVLTF
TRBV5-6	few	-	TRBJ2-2	TGTGCCAGCAGCTTGGTAGTCTTGGGGGAGCTGTTTTTT	CASSLVVLGELFF
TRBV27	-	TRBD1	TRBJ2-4	TGTGCCAGCAGTTTAAGGTCGAACAGGGGTGTGAACATTCAGTACTTC	CASSLRSNRGVNIQYF
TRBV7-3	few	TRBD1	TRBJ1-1	TGTGCCAGCAGCCCCCAGGGGGACACTGAAGCTTTCTTT	CASSPQGDTEAFF
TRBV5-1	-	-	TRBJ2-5	TGCGCCAGCAGCCCGACAAGTTGGGAGGAGACCCAGTACTTC	CASSPTSWEETQYF
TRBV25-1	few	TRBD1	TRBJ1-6	TGTGCCAGCAGTGTGGGGACAGGGGTGGCACCCCTCCACTTT	CASSVGTGVAPLHF
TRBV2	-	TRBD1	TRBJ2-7	TGTGCCAGCCTTTGGACAGGGACAGCCTACGAGCAGTACTTC	CASLWTGTAYEQYF
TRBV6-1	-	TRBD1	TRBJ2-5	TGTGCCAGCACCCTAGACAGGGGGAAGAAGACCCAGTACTTC	CASTLDRGKKTQYF
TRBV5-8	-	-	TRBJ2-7	TGTGCCAGCAGCTCCGGACACCGCCCCTACGAGCAGTACTTC	CASSSGHRPYEQYF
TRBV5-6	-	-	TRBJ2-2	TGTGCCAGCAGCTTAGGTCAGGGGCCCATCACCGGGGAGCTGTTTTTT	CASSLGQGPITGELFF
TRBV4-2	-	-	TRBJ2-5	TGTGCCAGCAGCCAAGAAGTTGTCACTCGGCGGGGAGAGACCCAGTACTTC	CASSQEVVTRRGETQYF
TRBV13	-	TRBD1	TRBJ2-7	TGTGCCAGCAGCCCCAGGGGGCTGTACGAGCAGTACTTC	CASSPRGLYEQYF
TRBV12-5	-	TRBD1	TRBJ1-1	TGTGCTAGTGCCGAGACAGGGACCACTGAAGCTTTCTTT	CASAETGTTEAFF
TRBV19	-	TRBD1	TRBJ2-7	TGTGCCAGTAGTAAGGCCCCCGGGACAGGGAACTACGAGCAGTACTTC	CASSKAPGTGNYEQYF
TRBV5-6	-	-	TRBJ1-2	TGTGCCAGCAGCTTGGTAGCCGGCTATGGCTACACCTTC	CASSLVAGYGYTF
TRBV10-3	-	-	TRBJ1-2	TGTGCCATCAGTGAGTCCCAGGCTAACTATGGCTACACCTTC	CAISESQANYGYTF
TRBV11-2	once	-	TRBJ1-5	TGTGCCAGCAGCTTAGATTTCGCAGGCAATCAGCCCCAGCATTTT	CASSLDFAGNQPQHF
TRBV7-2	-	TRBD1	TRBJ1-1	TGTGCCAGCAGCTTAGGACAGGGGAACACTGAAGCTTTCTTT	CASSLGQGNTEAFF
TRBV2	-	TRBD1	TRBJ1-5	TGTGCCAGCAGTGAATCAGGGGGTAATCAGCCCCAGCATTTT	CASSESGGNQPQHF